This T cell receptor (beta chain) originates from a study of blood T cells in healthy people across ages. The sample holds a few counts of this clonotype. For the second PCR, which ran for roughly 7 to 11 cycles, a sample-barcoded 5' primer and a J-beta primer mix were used. From the 5' RACE reads, TCRdb called clonotypes with MiXCR, one entry per CDR3 protein. The repertoire holds approximately 1.5 million distinct CDR3 sequences, with about 31% as singletons. The length of the CDR3 is 11 residues. With 4 bases removed from V and 6 bases from J, the gap between germline ends came to 8 bases. Germline V lookup: CDR1 SGHNT, CDR2 YYREEE (reference sequence).

Sequenced input: blood. The chain couples TRBV5-4 to TRBJ2-7, with D maybe TRBD1 (5 bases). The source of this sequence is a woman in her twenties or thirties in good health. In nucleotides, the CDR3 is TGTGCCAGCAGCAGGGGTCCCGAGCAGTACTTC. Amino acid sequence: CASSRGPEQYF.